This T cell receptor beta chain originates from a study of T cells in localized non-small cell lung cancer. Study outcomes and limitations: Sequencing involved a lone tumor region, leaving heterogeneity possible. A median of roughly 55 of the top 100 tumor clones appeared in adjacent lung, which was paired and uninvolved. Adjacent uninvolved lung had the highest clonality, suggesting focused antigen responses.

Profiling relied on immunoSEQ multiplex PCR, and the TCRdb table lists in-frame clones only, not all of them. Of 1,500 to 2,000 clones detected, 20% to 25% appear once; the ten largest clones hold approximately 23%. The CDR3 is 16 residues long. V dropped 3 bases and J dropped 10 bases, with 19 bases sitting between them. Germline CDR1 reads SGHNT; CDR2 reads YENEEA. Samples of adjacent lung lacking atypia were obtained no closer than 2 cm to the tumor margin. The sample holds a few counts of this clone. Its antigen remains unidentified. This sample comprised normal lung tissue next to the tumor, obtained before any cancer treatment. The gene calls are TRBV11-3 and TRBJ1-6; no firm D call. This sequence was found in a man aged 40-75 years with stage I lung adenocarcinoma. The DNA of the CDR3 is TGTGCCAGCAGCTTGGTGGCAGCGGGCTGGAGATCACCCCTCCACTTT. Its translation is CASSLVAAGWRSPLHF.